This T cell receptor beta chain was sequenced for a study of graft-versus-host responses after intestinal transplantation. Whole-study context: Anti-thymocyte globulin induction, then tacrolimus and steroids for around 3 years, went to all recipients.

Concerning this clone itself: What it binds is unknown.

Study findings and constraints: There were GvH clones found in recipient marrow, and some of them appeared first in ileum or blood.

Here immunoSEQ multiplex PCR was the method, and the copy in TCRdb shows in-frame clones only, minus some. The sample yields some 38,000 clones, 85% to 95% seen once. The germline V and J ends were trimmed by 0 bases and 0 bases, with 15 bases remaining between them. The CDR3 extends over 18 amino acids. CDR1 SGHAT and CDR2 FQNNGV come from the germline V gene. The specimen was unstimulated CD8+ T cells sorted from spleen or lymph node cells, collected before transplant. The gene calls are TRBV11-2 and TRBJ1-3; TRBD1 is a possible D gene (5 bases). The source of this sequence is a human donor who was the organ donor for an intestinal transplant. CDR3 bases: TGTGCCAGCAGCTTAGACGTTTGGGCAGGGAGCTCTGGAAACACCATATATTTT. Translating it yields CASSLDVWAGSSGNTIYF.